Listed here are 9 T cell receptor beta chains from one sample, sequenced in a study of CD8 T cells in Susac syndrome. An amount of RNA that ranged from about 0.45 to 1 ug was reverse transcribed with random hexamers. TCRdb recomputed calls from the immunoSEQ multiplex PCR reads with MiXCR, one row per CDR3 protein. The data contain 90,000 to 150,000 distinct CDR3 sequences, approximately 93% of them seen just once; the ten biggest clones take up about 0.09%. Sequences were obtained from CD4+ T cells from PBMCs. The source of these receptors is a human donor with multiple sclerosis.

The gene calls are TRBV21-1 and TRBJ2-7; whether TRBD1, the table's D call, matches the DNA was not checked. TRBV21-1 is labeled a pseudogene. This CDR3 is built from 15 residues. For the CDR3, the DNA is TGTGCCAGCCCCTCCCCCGGGACAGGACTCTACGAGCAGTACTTC. It specifies CASPSPGTGLYEQYF.

This clonotype was seen a single time. The J gene is TRBJ1-2, the V gene TRBV20-1, with D perhaps matching TRBD1 (5 bases). V was trimmed by 6 bases and J by 3 bases, leaving 14 bases between them. Germline V gene sequence: CDR1 DFQATT, CDR2 SNEGSKA (reference sequence). The CDR3 is made up of 13 amino acids. The CDR3 sequence is CSASGGNDYGYTF. The CDR3 bases are TGCAGTGCCTCCGGGGGGAATGACTATGGCTACACCTTC.

CDR3 region: CASSELMFPDTQYF. The CDR3 DNA sequence: TGTGCCAGCAGCGAGTTGATGTTCCCAGATACGCAGTATTTT. The gene calls are TRBV25-1 and TRBJ2-3; no reliable D call. Germline CDR1 is MGHDK and CDR2 is SYGVNS. V dropped 6 bases and J dropped 4 bases, with 14 bases sitting between them. This CDR3 is built from 14 residues.

This sequence joins TRBV13 and TRBJ1-3; tentatively, D is TRBD1 (5 bases). Trimming shortened V by 0 bases and J by 8 bases, and 14 bases separated the two germline ends. The CDR3 spans 15 residues. Germline V CDR1 and CDR2: PRHDT, FYEKMQ (reference sequence). CDR3 sequence: CASSLGRGGGHTIYF. CDR3 bases: TGTGCCAGCAGCTTAGGCCGGGGCGGGGGACACACCATATATTTT.

The V gene is TRBV30, the J gene TRBJ2-7; D tentatively fits TRBD1 or TRBD2 (5 bases each). The CDR3 covers 13 residues. The V end was cut by 7 bases, the J end by 3 bases, with 16 bases between. Germline V CDR1 and CDR2: GTSNPN, SVGIG (reference sequence). The chain's CDR3 is CAYRSRGSYEQYF. CDR3 in DNA: TGTGCCTACCGGTCGAGGGGCAGCTACGAGCAGTACTTC.

This chain links TRBV23-1 with TRBJ1-1, with TRBD1 matching 7 bases. TRBV23-1 is designated an ORF whose function remains uncertain. The CDR3 consists of 17 residues. Trimming at V came to 0 bases and at J to 4 bases, leaving 11 bases not matched to a gene. The CDR3 region is CASSQSYRGRWSTEAFF. CDR3 nucleotide sequence: TGCGCCAGCAGTCAATCCTATAGGGGGCGGTGGAGCACTGAAGCTTTCTTT.

A single count supports this clonotype. CDR3 in DNA: TGTGCCACCAGTGATCCACGGTTATCCGATACGCAGTATTTT. Amino acids: CATSDPRLSDTQYF. This chain joins TRBV24-1 and TRBJ2-3; D is unresolved. Looked up from germline, CDR1 is KGHDR and CDR2 is SFDVKD. Between the trimmed V and J ends, which lost 3 bases and 6 bases, there was a span of 12 bases. This CDR3 has 14 residues.

The chain recombines TRBV7-3 with TRBJ2-2, with a possible D match to TRBD2 (7 bases). This CDR3 has 16 amino acids. Trimming took 4 bases from V and 3 from J, leaving 15 bases between them. Germline V lookup: CDR1 SGHTA, CDR2 FQGTGA. The CDR3 spells CASSYGGQGDTGELFF. CDR3 in DNA: TGTGCCAGCAGCTACGGGGGGCAGGGTGACACCGGGGAGCTGTTTTTT. The full variable domain, its missing parts supplied by reference TRBV7-3 and TRBJ2-2, is GAGVSQTPSNKVTEKGKYVELRCDPISGHTALYWYRQSLGQGPEFLIYFQGTGAADDSGLPNDRFFAVRPEGSVSTLKIQRTERGDSAVYLCASSYGGQGDTGELFFGEGSRLTVL.

J is TRBJ2-3 and V is TRBV5-1, with 8 bases that match TRBD2. Germline CDR1 and CDR2: SGHRS and YFSETQ. This CDR3 region has 15 residues. The J segment lost 1 base and the V segment lost 2 bases, leaving 3 bases of the junction unmatched. The CDR3 here is CASSFPGGGTDTQYF. Here the CDR3 DNA reads TGCGCCAGCAGCTTCCCGGGGGGGGGCACAGATACGCAGTATTTT.